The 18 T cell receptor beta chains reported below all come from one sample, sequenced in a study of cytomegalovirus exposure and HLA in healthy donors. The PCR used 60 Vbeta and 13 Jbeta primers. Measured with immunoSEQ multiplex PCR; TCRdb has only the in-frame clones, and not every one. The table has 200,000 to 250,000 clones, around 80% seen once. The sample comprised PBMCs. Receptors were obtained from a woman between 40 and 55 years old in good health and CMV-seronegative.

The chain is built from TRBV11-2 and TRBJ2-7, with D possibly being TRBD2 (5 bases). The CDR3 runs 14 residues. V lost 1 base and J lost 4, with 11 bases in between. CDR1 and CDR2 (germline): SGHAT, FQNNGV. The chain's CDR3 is CASSLGGGQYEQYF. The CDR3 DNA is TGTGCCAGCAGCTTAGGCGGCGGGCAATACGAGCAGTACTTC.

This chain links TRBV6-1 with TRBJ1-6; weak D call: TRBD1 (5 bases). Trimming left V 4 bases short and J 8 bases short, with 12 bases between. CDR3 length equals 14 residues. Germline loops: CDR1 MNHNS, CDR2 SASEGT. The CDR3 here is CASSGQGRDSPLHF. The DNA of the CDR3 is TGTGCCAGCAGTGGCCAGGGTAGGGATTCACCCCTCCACTTT.

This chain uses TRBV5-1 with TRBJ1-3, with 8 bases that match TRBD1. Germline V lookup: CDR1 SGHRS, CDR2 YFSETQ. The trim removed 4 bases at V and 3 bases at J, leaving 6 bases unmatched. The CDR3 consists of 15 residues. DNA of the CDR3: TGCGCCAGCAGCACCGGACAGGGTGATGGAAACACCATATATTTT. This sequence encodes CASSTGQGDGNTIYF.

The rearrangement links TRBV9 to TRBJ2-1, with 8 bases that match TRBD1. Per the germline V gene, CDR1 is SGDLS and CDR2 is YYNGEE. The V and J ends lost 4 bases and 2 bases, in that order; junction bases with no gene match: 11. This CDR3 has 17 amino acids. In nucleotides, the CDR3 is TGTGCCAGCAGCCCCAGGGGGCCCCCAACCACCTACAATGAGCAGTTCTTC. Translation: CASSPRGPPTTYNEQFF.

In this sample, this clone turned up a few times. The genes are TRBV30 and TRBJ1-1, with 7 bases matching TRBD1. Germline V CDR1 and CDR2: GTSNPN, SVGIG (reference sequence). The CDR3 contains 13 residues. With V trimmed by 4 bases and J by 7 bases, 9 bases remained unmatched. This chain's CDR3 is CAWNRQGTSEAFF. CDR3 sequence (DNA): TGTGCCTGGAACCGACAGGGAACTAGTGAAGCTTTCTTT.

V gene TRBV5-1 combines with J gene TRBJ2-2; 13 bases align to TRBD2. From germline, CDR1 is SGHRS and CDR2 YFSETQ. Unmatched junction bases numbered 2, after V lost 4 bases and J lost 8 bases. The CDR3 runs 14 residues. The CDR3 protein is CASSVGLAGGELFF. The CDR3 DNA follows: TGCGCCAGCAGCGTGGGACTAGCGGGGGGGGAGCTGTTTTTT.

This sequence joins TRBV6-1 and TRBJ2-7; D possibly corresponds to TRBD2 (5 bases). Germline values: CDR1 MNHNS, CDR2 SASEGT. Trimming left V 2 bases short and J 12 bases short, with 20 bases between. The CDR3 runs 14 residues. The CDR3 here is CASSERGFNLVPYF. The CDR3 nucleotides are TGTGCCAGCAGTGAACGAGGGTTTAACCTCGTCCCGTACTTC.

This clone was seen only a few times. The CDR3 reads CSVEDLSRGYTEAFF. In DNA form, the CDR3 reads TGCAGCGTTGAAGATCTTTCCAGGGGGTACACTGAAGCTTTCTTT. The J gene is TRBJ1-1, the V gene TRBV29-1; 7 bases agree with TRBD1. The CDR3 extends over 15 amino acids. In germline, CDR1 is SQVTM, CDR2 ANQGSEA. Unmatched junction bases numbered 7, after V lost 0 bases and J lost 3 bases.

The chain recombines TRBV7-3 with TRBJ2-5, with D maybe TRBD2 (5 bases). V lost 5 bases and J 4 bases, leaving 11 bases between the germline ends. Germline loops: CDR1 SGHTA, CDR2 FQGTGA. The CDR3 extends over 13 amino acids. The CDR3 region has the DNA TGTGCCAGCAGCCGTAGTCGGGGAGAGACCCAGTACTTC. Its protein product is CASSRSRGETQYF.

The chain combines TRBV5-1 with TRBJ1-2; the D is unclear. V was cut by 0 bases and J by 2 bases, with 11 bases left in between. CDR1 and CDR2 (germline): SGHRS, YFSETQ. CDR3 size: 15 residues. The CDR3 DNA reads TGCGCCAGCAGCTTGGAAGACGGAGGAAACTATGGCTACACCTTC. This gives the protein CASSLEDGGNYGYTF.

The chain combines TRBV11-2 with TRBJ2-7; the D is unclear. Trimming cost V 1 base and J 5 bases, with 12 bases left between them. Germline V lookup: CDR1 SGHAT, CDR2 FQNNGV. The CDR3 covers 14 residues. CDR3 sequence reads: CASSLVFPPDEQYF. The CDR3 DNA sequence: TGTGCCAGCAGCTTAGTATTCCCTCCCGACGAGCAGTACTTC.

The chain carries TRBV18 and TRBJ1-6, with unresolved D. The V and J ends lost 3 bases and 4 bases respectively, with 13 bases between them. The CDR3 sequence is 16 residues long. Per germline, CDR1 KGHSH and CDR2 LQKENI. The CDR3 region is CASSPDTAGYNSPLHF. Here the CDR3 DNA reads TGTGCCAGCTCACCGGATACGGCGGGGTATAATTCACCCCTCCACTTT.

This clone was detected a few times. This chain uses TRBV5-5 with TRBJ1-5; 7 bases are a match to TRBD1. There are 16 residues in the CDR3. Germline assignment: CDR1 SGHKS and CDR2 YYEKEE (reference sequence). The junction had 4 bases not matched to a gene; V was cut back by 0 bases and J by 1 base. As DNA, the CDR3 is TGTGCCAGCAGCTTGGCCCCGACAGGGAGCAATCAGCCCCAGCATTTT. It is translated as CASSLAPTGSNQPQHF. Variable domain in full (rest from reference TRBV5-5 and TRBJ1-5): DAGVTQSPTHLIKTRGQQVTLRCSPISGHKSVSWYQQVLGQGPQFIFQYYEKEERGRGNFPDRFSARQFPNYSSELNVNALLLGDSALYLCASSLAPTGSNQPQHFGDGTRLSIL.

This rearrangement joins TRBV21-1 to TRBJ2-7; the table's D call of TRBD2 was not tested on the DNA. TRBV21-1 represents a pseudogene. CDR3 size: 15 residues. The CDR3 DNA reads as TGTGCCAGCAGCAGAGGGCTGGTTCTAGACTACGAGCAGTACTTC. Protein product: CASSRGLVLDYEQYF.

DNA of the CDR3: TGTGCCAGTACCCCCGGGACAGAATACAAAGCTTTCTTT. It yields the protein CASTPGTEYKAFF. The J gene is TRBJ1-1, the V gene TRBV19, with TRBD1 matching 7 bases. Looked up from germline, CDR1 is LNHDA and CDR2 is SQIVND (reference sequence). The CDR3 runs 13 residues. V dropped 7 bases and J dropped 9; count of bases not matched to a gene: 11. Combining the CDR3 with reference TRBV19 and TRBJ1-1 gives the whole variable domain DGGITQSPKYLFRKEGQNVTLSCEQNLNHDAMYWYRQDPGQGLRLIYYSQIVNDFQKGDIAEGYSVSREKKESFPLTVTSAQKNPTAFYLCASTPGTEYKAFFGQGTRLTVV.

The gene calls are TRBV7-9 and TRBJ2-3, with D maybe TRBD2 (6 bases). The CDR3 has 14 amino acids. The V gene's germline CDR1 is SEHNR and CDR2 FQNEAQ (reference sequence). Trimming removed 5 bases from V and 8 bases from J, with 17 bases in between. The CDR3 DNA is TGTGCCAGCAGCGGGGGACTTGTAGAGGGTACGCAGTATTTT. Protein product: CASSGGLVEGTQYF.

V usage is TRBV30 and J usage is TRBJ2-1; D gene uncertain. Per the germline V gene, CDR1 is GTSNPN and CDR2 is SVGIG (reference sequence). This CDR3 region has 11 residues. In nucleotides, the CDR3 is TGTGCGGGCACCTCCTACAATGAGCAGTTCTTC. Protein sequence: CAGTSYNEQFF.

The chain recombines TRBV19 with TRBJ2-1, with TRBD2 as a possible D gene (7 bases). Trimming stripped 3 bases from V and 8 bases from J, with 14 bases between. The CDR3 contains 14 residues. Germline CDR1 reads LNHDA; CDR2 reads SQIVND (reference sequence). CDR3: CASSIVRGADEQFF. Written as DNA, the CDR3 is TGTGCCAGTAGTATCGTTCGGGGGGCAGATGAGCAGTTCTTC.